This TCR beta chain was captured by sequencing in a study of blood T cell repertoires in COVID-19. Study summary: T cells, B-cell-depleted T cells, or PBMCs supplied cDNA or gDNA.

CDR3 length: 12 residues. The V end was cut by 5 bases, the J end by 5 bases, with 9 bases between. As processed by the authors: Amplifying reference gene primers gave estimates of nucleated cell counts. TCRdb's table, derived via immunoSEQ multiplex PCR, lists solely in-frame clones and lacks some. Clone size and the V and J calls come from that table; the DNA yielded D and trimming. Of around 330,000 clones listed, around 91% were seen once; the top ten hold roughly a tenth. This TCR was sampled from a woman aged 40 to 49 who had recovered from COVID-19. The material sequenced was PBMCs or T cells enriched from blood (not recorded which). The chain joins TRBV12-3 or TRBV12-4 to TRBJ1-1; D is ambiguous. Written as DNA, the CDR3 is TGTGCCAGCAGTGGCTCAGTGACTGAAGCTTTCTTT. Translated, it gives CASSGSVTEAFF.